This section outlines one T cell receptor beta chain sequence together with its context. CDR1 SGHNT and CDR2 YENEEA come from the germline V gene. Trimming took 5 bases from V and 4 from J, leaving 8 bases between them. This CDR3 has 13 residues. In the authors' methods: Estimation of nucleated cell counts was performed using reference gene primer amplification. The repertoire was sequenced with immunoSEQ multiplex PCR; TCRdb's copy has only in-frame clones and lacks some. The V and J calls and the clone size are those of that table, but D and trimming were determined from the DNA. Of around 200,000 clones detected, around four fifths appear once; the ten largest clones hold about 2.5%. The data are from a study of blood T cell repertoires in COVID-19. As for the study in general: The study drew acute and convalescent COVID-19 samples from the United States, Italy and Spain. The analysed material was cDNA or gDNA that came from T cells, B-cell-depleted T cells, or PBMCs.

The specimen was peripheral blood. The chain couples TRBV11-3 to TRBJ2-2, with a tentative D call TRBD2 (5 bases). The sequence derives from a woman in her forties with active or convalescent COVID-19. In nucleotides, the CDR3 is TGTGCCAGCAGCCCCGGGGTCACCGGGGAGCTGTTTTTT. Translation: CASSPGVTGELFF.